This T cell receptor beta chain was identified during a study of blood T cell repertoires in COVID-19. On the study more broadly: COVID-19 samples from acute and convalescent phases originated in the United States, Italy and Spain. PBMCs, B-cell-depleted T cells, or T cells provided the cDNA or gDNA that made up the material.

V was shortened by 8 bases and J by 3 bases, with 7 bases between the two germline ends. The CDR3 runs 11 residues. As handled by the study authors: Nucleated cell counts were estimated from reference gene primer amplification. Sequencing used immunoSEQ multiplex PCR; TCRdb keeps in-frame clones, though not all of them. V and J calls and clone size come straight from that table; D and trimming were deduced from the DNA. The table lists some 26,000 clones, roughly 90% of them singletons. The chain links TRBV12-3 or TRBV12-4 to TRBJ1-1; the D is unclear. Sequencing was done on a sample of peripheral blood. The receptor comes from a human donor in a cohort sampled during active COVID-19. CDR3 sequence: CASVLYTEAFF. CDR3 DNA: TGTGCCAGCGTATTGTACACTGAAGCTTTCTTT.